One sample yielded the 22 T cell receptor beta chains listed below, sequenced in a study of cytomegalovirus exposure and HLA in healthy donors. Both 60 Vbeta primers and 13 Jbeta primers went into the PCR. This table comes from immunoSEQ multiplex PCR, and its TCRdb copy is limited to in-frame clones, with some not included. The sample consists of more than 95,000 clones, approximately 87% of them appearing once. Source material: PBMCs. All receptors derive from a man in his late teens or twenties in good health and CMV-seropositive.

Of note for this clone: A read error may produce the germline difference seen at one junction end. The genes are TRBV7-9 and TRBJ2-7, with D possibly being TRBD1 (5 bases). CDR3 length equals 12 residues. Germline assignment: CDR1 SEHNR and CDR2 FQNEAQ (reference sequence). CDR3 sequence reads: CSSSSRVYEQYF. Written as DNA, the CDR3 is TGTTCCAGCAGCAGCAGGGTTTACGAGCAGTACTTC.

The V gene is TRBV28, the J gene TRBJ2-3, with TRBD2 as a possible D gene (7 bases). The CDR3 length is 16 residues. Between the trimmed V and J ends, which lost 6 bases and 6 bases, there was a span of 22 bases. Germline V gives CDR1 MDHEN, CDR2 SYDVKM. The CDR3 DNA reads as TGTGCCAGCAGACCCGTGGGCGGGGGACATTACGATACGCAGTATTTT. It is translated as CASRPVGGGHYDTQYF.

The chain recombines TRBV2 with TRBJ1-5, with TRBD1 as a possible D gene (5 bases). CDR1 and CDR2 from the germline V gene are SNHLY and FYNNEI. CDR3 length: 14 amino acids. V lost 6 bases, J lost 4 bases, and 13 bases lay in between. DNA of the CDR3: TGTGCCAGCAGGGGAGGGGCGACAAATCAGCCCCAGCATTTT. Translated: CASRGGATNQPQHF.

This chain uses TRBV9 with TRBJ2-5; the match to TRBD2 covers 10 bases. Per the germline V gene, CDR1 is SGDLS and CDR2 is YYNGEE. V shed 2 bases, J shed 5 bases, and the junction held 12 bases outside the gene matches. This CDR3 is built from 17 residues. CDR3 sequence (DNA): TGTGCCAGCAGCGTTCCCCTTTCCGGGACTAGCGACGAGACCCAGTACTTC. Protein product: CASSVPLSGTSDETQYF.

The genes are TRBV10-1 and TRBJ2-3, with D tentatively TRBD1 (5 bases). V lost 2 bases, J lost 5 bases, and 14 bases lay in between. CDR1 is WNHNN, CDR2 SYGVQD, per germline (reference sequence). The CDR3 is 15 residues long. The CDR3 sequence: CASSELPATGDTQYF. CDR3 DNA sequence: TGCGCCAGCAGTGAGCTGCCGGCCACAGGAGATACGCAGTATTTT.

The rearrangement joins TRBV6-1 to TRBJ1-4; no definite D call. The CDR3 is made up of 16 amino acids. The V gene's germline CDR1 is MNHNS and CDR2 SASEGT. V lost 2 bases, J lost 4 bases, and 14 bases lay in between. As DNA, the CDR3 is TGTGCCAGCAGTGAAACACCCGGGATGGATAATGAAAAACTGTTTTTT. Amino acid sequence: CASSETPGMDNEKLFF.

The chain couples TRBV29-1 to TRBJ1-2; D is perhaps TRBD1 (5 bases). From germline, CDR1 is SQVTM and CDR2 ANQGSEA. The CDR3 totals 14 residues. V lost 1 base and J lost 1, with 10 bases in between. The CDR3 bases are TGCAGCGTTGAAGGCGACAGCGTTAACTATGGCTACACCTTC. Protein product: CSVEGDSVNYGYTF.

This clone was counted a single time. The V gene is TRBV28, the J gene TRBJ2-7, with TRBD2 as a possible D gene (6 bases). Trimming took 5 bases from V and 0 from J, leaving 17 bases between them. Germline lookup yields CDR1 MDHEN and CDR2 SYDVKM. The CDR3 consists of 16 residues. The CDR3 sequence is CASSPPGGWSSYEQYF. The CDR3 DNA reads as TGTGCCAGCAGTCCCCCCGGGGGTTGGAGCTCCTACGAGCAGTACTTC.

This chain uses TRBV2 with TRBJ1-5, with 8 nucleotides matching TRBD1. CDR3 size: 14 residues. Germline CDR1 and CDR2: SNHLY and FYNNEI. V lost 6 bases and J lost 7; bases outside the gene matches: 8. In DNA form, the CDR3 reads TGTGCCAGCAGGGCCGGACAGGGAGGGCAGCCCCAGCATTTT. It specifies CASRAGQGGQPQHF.

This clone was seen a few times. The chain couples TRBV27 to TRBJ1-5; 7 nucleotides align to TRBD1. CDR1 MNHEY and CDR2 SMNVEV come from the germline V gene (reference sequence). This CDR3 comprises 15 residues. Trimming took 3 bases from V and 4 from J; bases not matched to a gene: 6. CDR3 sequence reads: CASSLPTGLNQPQHF. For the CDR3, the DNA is TGTGCCAGCAGTTTGCCGACAGGGCTGAATCAGCCCCAGCATTTT.

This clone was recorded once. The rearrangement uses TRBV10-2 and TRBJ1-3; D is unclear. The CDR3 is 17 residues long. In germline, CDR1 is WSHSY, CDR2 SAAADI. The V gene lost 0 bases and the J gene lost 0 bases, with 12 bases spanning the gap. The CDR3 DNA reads TGCGCCAGCAGTGAGTCCTCGAGTGTCTACTCTGGAAACACCATATATTTT. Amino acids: CASSESSSVYSGNTIYF.

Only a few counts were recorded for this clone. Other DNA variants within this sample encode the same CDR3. This chain's CDR3 is CASSLIATNEKLFF. In DNA form, the CDR3 reads TGTGCCAGCAGCTTGATTGCGACTAATGAAAAACTGTTTTTT. The chain carries TRBV5-6 and TRBJ1-4, with D hard to call. The CDR3 runs 14 residues. Germline CDR1 is SGHDT and CDR2 is YYEEEE. V was cut by 1 base and J by 2 bases, with 6 bases left in between.

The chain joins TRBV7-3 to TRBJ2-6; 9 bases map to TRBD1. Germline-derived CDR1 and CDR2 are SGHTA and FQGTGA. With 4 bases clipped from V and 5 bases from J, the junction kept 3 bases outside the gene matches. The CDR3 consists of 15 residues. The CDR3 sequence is CASSSGQGWANVLTF. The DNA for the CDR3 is TGTGCCAGCAGCTCGGGACAGGGCTGGGCCAACGTCCTGACTTTC.

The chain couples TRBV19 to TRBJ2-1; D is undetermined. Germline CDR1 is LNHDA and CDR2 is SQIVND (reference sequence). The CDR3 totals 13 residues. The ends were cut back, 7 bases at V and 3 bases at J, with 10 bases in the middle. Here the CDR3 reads CASTGSVYNEQFF. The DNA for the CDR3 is TGTGCCAGTACCGGGTCAGTCTACAATGAGCAGTTCTTC.

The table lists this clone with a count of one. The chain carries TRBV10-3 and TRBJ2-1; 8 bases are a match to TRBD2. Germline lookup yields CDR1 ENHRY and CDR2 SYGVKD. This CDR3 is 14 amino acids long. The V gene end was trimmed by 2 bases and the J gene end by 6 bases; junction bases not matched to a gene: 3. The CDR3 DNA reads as TGTGCCATCAGTGAGGAGCGGGGGCCCAATGAGCAGTTCTTC. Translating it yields CAISEERGPNEQFF.

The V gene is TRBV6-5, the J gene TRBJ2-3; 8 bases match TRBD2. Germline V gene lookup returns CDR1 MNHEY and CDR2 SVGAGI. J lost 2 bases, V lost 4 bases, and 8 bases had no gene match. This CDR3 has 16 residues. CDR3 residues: CASSSRTSRNTDTQYF. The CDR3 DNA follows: TGTGCCAGCAGTTCTCGGACTAGCCGTAACACAGATACGCAGTATTTT.

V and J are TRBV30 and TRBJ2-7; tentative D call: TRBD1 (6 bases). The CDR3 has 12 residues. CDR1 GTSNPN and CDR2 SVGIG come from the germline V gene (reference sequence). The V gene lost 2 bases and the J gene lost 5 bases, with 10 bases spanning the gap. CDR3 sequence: CAWSLGADEQYF. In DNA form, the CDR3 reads TGTGCCTGGAGTTTGGGGGCGGACGAGCAGTACTTC.

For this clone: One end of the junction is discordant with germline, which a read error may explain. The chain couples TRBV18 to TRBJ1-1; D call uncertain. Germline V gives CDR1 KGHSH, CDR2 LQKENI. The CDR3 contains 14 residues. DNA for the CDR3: TGTGCCAGCTCACCCGGCGGAGGGAGCACTGAAGATTTCTTT. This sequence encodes CASSPGGGSTEDFF.

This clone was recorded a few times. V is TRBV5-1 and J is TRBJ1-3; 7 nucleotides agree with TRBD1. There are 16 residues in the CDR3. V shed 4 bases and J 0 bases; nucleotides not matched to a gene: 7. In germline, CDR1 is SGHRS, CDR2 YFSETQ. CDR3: CASSRSGTVSGNTIYF. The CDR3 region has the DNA TGCGCCAGCAGCCGCTCCGGGACAGTCTCTGGAAACACCATATATTTT. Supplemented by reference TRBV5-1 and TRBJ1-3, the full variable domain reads KAGVTQTPRYLIKTRGQQVTLSCSPISGHRSVSWYQQTPGQGLQFLFEYFSETQRNKGNFPGRFSGRQFSNSRSEMNVSTLELGDSALYLCASSRSGTVSGNTIYFGEGSWLTVV.

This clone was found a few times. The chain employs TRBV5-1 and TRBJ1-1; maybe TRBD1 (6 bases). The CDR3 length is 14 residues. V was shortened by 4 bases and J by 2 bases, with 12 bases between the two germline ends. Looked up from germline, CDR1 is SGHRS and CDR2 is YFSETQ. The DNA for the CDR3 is TGCGCCAGCAGCCCCCAGGGGACCAACACTGAAGCTTTCTTT. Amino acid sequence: CASSPQGTNTEAFF.

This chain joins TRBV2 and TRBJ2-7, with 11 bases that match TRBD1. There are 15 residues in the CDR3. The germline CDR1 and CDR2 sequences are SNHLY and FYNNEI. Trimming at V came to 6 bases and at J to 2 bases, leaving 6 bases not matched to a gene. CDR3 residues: CASRLDRGLTYEQYF. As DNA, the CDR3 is TGTGCCAGCAGATTGGACAGGGGGCTGACCTACGAGCAGTACTTC.

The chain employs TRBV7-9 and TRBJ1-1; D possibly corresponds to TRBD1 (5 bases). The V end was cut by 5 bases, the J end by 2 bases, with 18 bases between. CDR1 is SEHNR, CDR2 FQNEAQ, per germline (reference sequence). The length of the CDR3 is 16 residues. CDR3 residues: CASSPPGGDANTEAFF. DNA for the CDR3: TGTGCCAGCAGCCCACCGGGAGGGGATGCCAACACTGAAGCTTTCTTT.